The present T cell receptor (beta chain) was sequenced within a study of cytomegalovirus exposure and HLA in healthy donors. The PCR had 60 Vbeta and 13 Jbeta primers. Using immunoSEQ multiplex PCR, the repertoire was profiled, and TCRdb retains in-frame clones only, with some absent. The sample holds over 80,000 clones; around 85% are singletons and the top ten take roughly 5%. Study observations and caveats: The later analysis indicated that the majority of CMV-associated TCR beta chains appeared HLA-restricted. Several of the most significant clusters appeared, in a later analysis, to be linked to common viral pathogens.

Comment on this clone: Antigen specificity is unknown.

The receptor's source is a man aged 40-50 years in good health and CMV-seropositive. Sequencing was done on a sample of PBMCs.

The CDR3 reads CASSEQGGQETQYF. The CDR3 DNA reads TGTGCCAGCAGTGAACAGGGAGGGCAAGAGACCCAGTACTTC. V gene TRBV2 combines with J gene TRBJ2-5; 7 positions match TRBD2. The ends lost 2 bases at V and 2 bases at J; junction bases unmatched: 2. Germline CDR1 reads SNHLY; CDR2 reads FYNNEI. The CDR3 extends over 14 amino acids.